The subject of this entry is one T cell receptor beta chain. The target antigen is unknown. This sample is drawn from a study of shared clonotypes between healthy human individuals. Study-wide results and limits: Collection of samples was limited to blood; tissue repertoires likely differ.

This table comes from immunoSEQ multiplex PCR, and its TCRdb copy is limited to in-frame clones, with some not included. The repertoire holds about 1 million clones, with under 80% as singletons. The study drew all its donors from Caucasian adults living in Nashville, Tennessee. The CDR3 has 15 amino acids. Germline V gives CDR1 GTSNPN, CDR2 SVGIG (reference sequence). Between the trimmed V and J ends, which lost 2 bases and 2 bases, there was a span of 16 bases. The chain is built from TRBV30 and TRBJ2-7, with D perhaps TRBD1 (6 bases). The material sequenced was memory CD4+ T cells sorted from blood. The subset here: CD45RA-negative fraction. The sequence was obtained from a man younger than 35 in good health. CDR3 bases: TGTGCCTGGAGTTCAGGTTCCGGGACACCCTACGAGCAGTACTTC. It codes for CAWSSGSGTPYEQYF. The full variable domain, in which reference TRBV30 and TRBJ2-7 provide the parts outside the CDR3, is SQTIHQWPATLVQPVGSPLSLECTVEGTSNPNLYWYRQAAGRGLQLLFYSVGIGQISSEVPQNLSASRPQDRQFILSSKKLLLSDSGFYLCAWSSGSGTPYEQYFGPGTRLTVT.